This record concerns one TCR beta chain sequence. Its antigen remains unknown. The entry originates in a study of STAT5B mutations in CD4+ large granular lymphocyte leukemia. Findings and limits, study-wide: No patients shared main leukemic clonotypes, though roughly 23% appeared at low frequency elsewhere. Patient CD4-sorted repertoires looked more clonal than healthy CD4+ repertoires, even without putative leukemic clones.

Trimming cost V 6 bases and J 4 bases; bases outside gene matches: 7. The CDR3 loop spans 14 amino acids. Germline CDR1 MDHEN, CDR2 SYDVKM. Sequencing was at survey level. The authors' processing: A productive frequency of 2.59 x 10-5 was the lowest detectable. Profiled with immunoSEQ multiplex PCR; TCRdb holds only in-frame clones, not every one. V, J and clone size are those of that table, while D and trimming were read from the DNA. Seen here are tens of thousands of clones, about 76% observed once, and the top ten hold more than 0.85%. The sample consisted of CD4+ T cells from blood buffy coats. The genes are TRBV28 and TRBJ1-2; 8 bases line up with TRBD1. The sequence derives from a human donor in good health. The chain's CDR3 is CASSDQGAGYGYTF. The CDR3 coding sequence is TGTGCCAGCAGCGATCAGGGGGCCGGCTATGGCTACACCTTC.